This T cell receptor beta chain was recovered during a study of T cells in women clearing cervical HPV infection (dated by TCRdb to between 2018 and 2020). About the investigation overall: Cases were about 25 women with histologically confirmed HPV16-related CIN3 or worse, including a couple of invasive cancers. The controls were 25 women whose single incident HPV16 infection cleared within 12 months with no development of precancer or cancer. Since HLA typing was available for only a few women, HLA type could not be ruled out as a confounder. Cases had a median age of about 34 years and controls had a median age of 38, with no significant differences in baseline characteristics. For cases, a median interval of 149 days, with an interquartile range of roughly 80 to 200 days, was observed between lesion detection and blood sampling. Five blinded duplicates per group were added as quality controls, so that roughly 60 samples were obtained: some 50 participants and 10 replicates. Cases were matched to controls by age within five years and by the year the sample was collected. The parent cohort enrolled about 9,700 women aged 18 or older in Guanacaste, Costa Rica, in about 1993 to 1994 and followed the women for around seven years. Blood from cases was collected at the visit at which the lesion was first identified, whereas blood from controls was collected once infection was no longer detected. This exploratory proof-of-principle case-control study, nested within the Guanacaste HPV Natural History Study in Costa Rica, compared TCR repertoires among women with different cervical HPV16 outcomes.

Every participant had a single incident cervical HPV16 infection, and prevalent HPV16 infections were excluded. Cervical HPV DNA was detected with MY09/MY11 PCR, and genotyping was done with dot-blot hybridization. Under 17 mL of heparinized blood was centrifuged, after which the buffy coat was aliquoted, frozen at -30 degrees C, and then stored at -80 degrees C. Genomic DNA was extracted from buffy coat specimens using QIAGEN kits. Overall results and qualifications from the work: Whether associations preceded infection or resulted from infection could not be shown with the cross-sectional design, and effector/memory subsets and HPV-specific T cells were not isolated. Cases were distinguished from controls with an estimated AUC of roughly 0.79 by random forest classifiers combining richness and V gene abundances. Because T-cell numbers per sample were unknown, differences in richness could reflect varying T-cell content rather than repertoire biology. CIN3+ cases had significantly higher TCR repertoire richness than controls across sequencing depths, but evenness did not differ between the groups. Cases had lower TRBV6-7 relative abundance than controls (approximately 0.11% versus 0.16%; Bonferroni P = 0.0008).

TCR beta CDR3 regions were amplified by multiplex PCR using the immunoSEQ assay from an average of about 1,200 ng genomic DNA per sample. To correct primer bias, the assay used a complete synthetic TCR repertoire to set an amplification baseline. The amplicons were sequenced on the Illumina platform. The study's processing was this. Sequences were error-corrected by clustering with frequency ratios and a modified nearest-neighbor algorithm and were then analyzed in the immunoSEQ Analyzer with IMGT gene definitions. At each rarefaction depth, TCR richness and evenness were averaged across 20 rarefaction repeats, and samples with fewer sequences than that depth were excluded. V, D and J gene relative abundances were compared between groups with Wilcoxon rank sum tests, applying FDR correction. For the blinded duplicates, the intraclass correlation was 95% to 97% for TCR richness and averaged 76.4% across 66 gene segments. What TCRdb holds here is the immuneACCESS table cut down to in-frame rearrangements. Part of the clones is not present; checked against another copy, under half of the missing clones reflect an unresolved V gene, and the others are unexplained. Clone size and the V and J calls come from that table; the DNA yielded D and trimming. For this sample, the table gives about 39,000 clones. The ten largest clones add up to 4.8% of the sample.

With respect to this clone: Its antigen is not yet known. From the germline J gene comes the end of the CDR3, since the read stops 3 residues before it.

V gives up 7 bases and J gives up 0 bases, and the segment between their germline ends measures 15 bases. CDR3 length: 15 amino acids, cysteine to phenylalanine. The CDR3 was read in part: 36 bases, with the frame set at base 1. Source material: blood buffy coat. The chain is made from TRBV23-1 and TRBJ1-2; tentative D gene TRBD1, with 6 bases matching. TRBV23-1 is an open reading frame whose function is uncertain. The clonotype comes from a woman aged 18 to 69 with a cervical HPV16 infection that either progressed to CIN3+ or cleared (not recorded which). CDR3 DNA, as far as it was read: TGCGCCAGCACGCATGGACCAGGGGCTAACTATGGC. This yields the protein CASTHGPGANYG. The full-length CDR3 reads as CASTHGPGANYGYTF.